This is a list of T cell receptor beta chains from one sample in a study of T cell responses to AZD1222 COVID-19 vaccine. Measured with immunoSEQ multiplex PCR; TCRdb has only the in-frame clones, and not every one. This sample yields approximately 130,000 clones, of which under 95% are seen a single time; under 4% belongs to the top ten. The input for sequencing was peripheral blood, taken on day 0 of AZD1222 vaccination. These receptors originate from an adult in good health. Each CDR3 is given with its conserved first and last residue. A D gene is named only where the DNA matches it firmly. The listing skips clone size in some rows; elsewhere it reads once, few, many or a size class.

j_gene: TRBJ2-7
d_gene: -
abundance: once
v_gene: TRBV2
CDR3aa: CASSAHEQYF
CDR3nt: TGTGCCAGCAGTGCCCACGAGCAGTACTTC

j_gene: TRBJ1-5
d_gene: TRBD1
abundance: -
v_gene: TRBV27
CDR3aa: CASSLRGQNSNQPQHF
CDR3nt: TGTGCCAGCAGTTTAAGGGGGCAGAATAGCAATCAGCCCCAGCATTTT

j_gene: TRBJ1-2
d_gene: -
abundance: -
v_gene: TRBV7-9
CDR3aa: CASSSQPPHGYTF
CDR3nt: TGTGCCAGCAGCTCCCAACCTCCCCATGGCTACACCTTC

j_gene: TRBJ1-2
d_gene: TRBD1
abundance: -
v_gene: TRBV5-1
CDR3aa: CASSVLTGQGAGGYTF
CDR3nt: TGCGCCAGCAGCGTCCTTACGGGACAGGGGGCTGGTGGCTACACCTTC

j_gene: TRBJ2-1
d_gene: -
abundance: -
v_gene: TRBV28
CDR3aa: CASSSGIMYEQFF
CDR3nt: TGTGCCAGCAGTTCCGGAATCATGTATGAGCAGTTCTTC

j_gene: TRBJ1-3
d_gene: -
abundance: -
v_gene: TRBV10-3
CDR3aa: CAIRTTGLRSGNTIYF
CDR3nt: TGTGCCATCAGGACGACAGGACTCCGCTCTGGAAACACCATATATTTT

j_gene: TRBJ1-3
d_gene: -
abundance: -
v_gene: TRBV5-4
CDR3aa: CASSNYGSGNTIYF
CDR3nt: TGTGCCAGCAGCAACTACGGTTCGGGAAACACCATATATTTT

j_gene: TRBJ2-1
d_gene: TRBD2
abundance: -
v_gene: TRBV20-1
CDR3aa: CSASKAGLAALNEQFF
CDR3nt: TGCAGTGCTAGTAAGGCGGGACTAGCAGCGCTCAATGAGCAGTTCTTC

j_gene: TRBJ2-3
d_gene: TRBD2
abundance: -
v_gene: TRBV5-4
CDR3aa: CASSFRAGVGVGTDTQYF
CDR3nt: TGTGCCAGCAGCTTCCGTGCGGGAGTAGGGGTGGGCACAGATACGCAGTATTTT

j_gene: TRBJ1-1
d_gene: -
abundance: once
v_gene: TRBV6-4
CDR3aa: CASSEGPGSTEAFF
CDR3nt: TGTGCCAGCAGTGAAGGACCTGGGAGCACTGAAGCTTTCTTT

j_gene: TRBJ2-3
d_gene: -
abundance: once
v_gene: TRBV10-2
CDR3aa: CASSDGSRTDTQYF
CDR3nt: TGCGCCAGCAGTGATGGGTCTCGCACAGATACGCAGTATTTT

j_gene: TRBJ1-1
d_gene: TRBD1
abundance: -
v_gene: TRBV5-1
CDR3aa: CASSLGDRGLNTEAFF
CDR3nt: TGCGCCAGCAGCTTGGGGGACAGGGGGCTCAACACTGAAGCTTTCTTT

j_gene: TRBJ1-5
d_gene: -
abundance: -
v_gene: TRBV19
CDR3aa: CASSIKGQGNQPQHF
CDR3nt: TGTGCCAGTAGTATTAAGGGTCAGGGGAACCAGCCCCAGCATTTT

j_gene: TRBJ2-7
d_gene: -
abundance: -
v_gene: TRBV30
CDR3aa: CAWSVQAYEQYF
CDR3nt: TGTGCCTGGAGTGTACAGGCTTACGAGCAGTACTTC

j_gene: TRBJ1-6
d_gene: -
abundance: -
v_gene: TRBV19
CDR3aa: CASIGTGNSPLHF
CDR3nt: TGTGCCAGTATCGGGACGGGGAATTCACCCCTCCACTTT

j_gene: TRBJ2-2
d_gene: TRBD2
abundance: -
v_gene: TRBV6-5
CDR3aa: CASKLGTSYTGELFF
CDR3nt: TGTGCCAGCAAGCTAGGGACTAGTTACACCGGGGAGCTGTTTTTT

j_gene: TRBJ2-3
d_gene: -
abundance: -
v_gene: TRBV29-1
CDR3aa: CSVHLTGTDTQYF
CDR3nt: TGCAGCGTCCATTTGACAGGCACAGATACGCAGTATTTT

j_gene: TRBJ2-3
d_gene: -
abundance: -
v_gene: TRBV3-1/TRBV3-2
CDR3aa: CASSQESRKGGWGTDTQYF
CDR3nt: TGTGCCAGCAGCCAAGAGAGTAGGAAGGGCGGGTGGGGCACAGATACGCAGTATTTT

j_gene: TRBJ2-7
d_gene: -
abundance: -
v_gene: TRBV19
CDR3aa: CASSQNHWEPYEQYF
CDR3nt: TGTGCCAGTAGTCAGAACCACTGGGAACCCTACGAGCAGTACTTC

j_gene: TRBJ2-2
d_gene: -
abundance: -
v_gene: TRBV20-1
CDR3aa: CSASVPGSGDAGELFF
CDR3nt: TGCAGTGCTAGTGTTCCGGGTAGCGGCGACGCCGGGGAGCTGTTTTTT

j_gene: TRBJ1-2
d_gene: -
abundance: -
v_gene: TRBV5-1
CDR3aa: CASSVDSQGGYTF
CDR3nt: TGCGCCAGCAGCGTGGACAGTCAGGGTGGCTACACCTTC

j_gene: TRBJ2-3
d_gene: -
abundance: -
v_gene: TRBV19
CDR3aa: CASSIPRLTDTQYF
CDR3nt: TGTGCCAGTAGTATCCCACGACTTACAGATACGCAGTATTTT

j_gene: TRBJ2-1
d_gene: -
abundance: -
v_gene: TRBV13
CDR3aa: CASSLSGESYNEQFF
CDR3nt: TGTGCCAGCAGCCTGTCAGGGGAATCCTACAATGAGCAGTTCTTC

j_gene: TRBJ2-3
d_gene: -
abundance: -
v_gene: TRBV7-9
CDR3aa: CASSLASRGDTQYF
CDR3nt: TGTGCCAGCAGCTTAGCATCCAGAGGAGATACGCAGTATTTT

j_gene: TRBJ2-5
d_gene: -
abundance: once
v_gene: TRBV28
CDR3aa: CASSGLYEETQYF
CDR3nt: TGTGCCAGCAGTGGGTTGTATGAGGAGACCCAGTACTTC

j_gene: TRBJ2-7
d_gene: -
abundance: few
v_gene: TRBV28
CDR3aa: CASSAPPSSYEQYF
CDR3nt: TGTGCCAGCAGTGCGCCGCCCAGCTCCTACGAGCAGTACTTC

j_gene: TRBJ1-1
d_gene: -
abundance: -
v_gene: TRBV14
CDR3aa: CASSQPGRPTEAFF
CDR3nt: TGTGCCAGCAGCCAGCCGGGCAGGCCCACTGAAGCTTTCTTT

j_gene: TRBJ2-7
d_gene: TRBD2
abundance: -
v_gene: TRBV9
CDR3aa: CASSVAGTRDNGYEQYF
CDR3nt: TGTGCCAGCAGCGTAGCCGGGACTAGGGATAACGGGTACGAGCAGTACTTC

j_gene: TRBJ1-6
d_gene: TRBD1
abundance: -
v_gene: TRBV7-8
CDR3aa: CASSLPRGTERRGSPLHF
CDR3nt: TGTGCCAGCAGCCTACCTAGGGGGACAGAGAGGAGAGGCTCACCCCTCCACTTT

j_gene: TRBJ2-1
d_gene: -
abundance: -
v_gene: TRBV25-1
CDR3aa: CASSPTVAEQFF
CDR3nt: TGTGCCAGCAGCCCAACCGTTGCTGAGCAGTTCTTC

j_gene: TRBJ2-2
d_gene: -
abundance: -
v_gene: TRBV5-5
CDR3aa: CASSLETGELFF
CDR3nt: TGTGCCAGCAGCTTGGAAACCGGGGAGCTGTTTTTT

j_gene: TRBJ2-7
d_gene: TRBD2
abundance: -
v_gene: TRBV19
CDR3aa: CASKRAGRSGEQYF
CDR3nt: TGTGCCAGTAAGAGAGCGGGGAGATCGGGCGAGCAGTACTTC

j_gene: TRBJ2-7
d_gene: -
abundance: -
v_gene: TRBV28
CDR3aa: CASRGGVPAYEQYF
CDR3nt: TGTGCCAGCAGGGGGGGCGTCCCGGCCTACGAGCAGTACTTC

j_gene: TRBJ2-6
d_gene: -
abundance: -
v_gene: TRBV18
CDR3aa: CASSQPSGANVLTF
CDR3nt: TGTGCCAGCTCCCAGCCCTCTGGGGCCAACGTCCTGACTTTC

j_gene: TRBJ2-7
d_gene: TRBD2
abundance: -
v_gene: TRBV27
CDR3aa: CASSLAASGTYYEQYF
CDR3nt: TGTGCCAGCAGTTTAGCGGCTAGCGGGACGTACTACGAGCAGTACTTC

j_gene: TRBJ2-3
d_gene: -
abundance: -
v_gene: TRBV5-1
CDR3aa: CASSLGQSTDTQYF
CDR3nt: TGCGCCAGCAGCTTGGGACAGAGCACAGATACGCAGTATTTT

j_gene: TRBJ1-2
d_gene: TRBD1
abundance: -
v_gene: TRBV6-1
CDR3aa: CASSEGTGLNYGYTF
CDR3nt: TGTGCCAGCAGTGAGGGGACAGGGCTTAACTATGGCTACACCTTC

j_gene: TRBJ1-3
d_gene: TRBD1
abundance: -
v_gene: TRBV4-2
CDR3aa: CASSQVRGGQVSGNTIYF
CDR3nt: TGTGCCAGCAGCCAAGTCCGTGGGGGACAGGTCTCTGGAAACACCATATATTTT

j_gene: TRBJ2-7
d_gene: TRBD1
abundance: -
v_gene: TRBV10-1
CDR3aa: CASSESGTGRYEQYF
CDR3nt: TGCGCCAGCAGTGAGTCTGGGACAGGGAGGTACGAGCAGTACTTC

j_gene: TRBJ2-2
d_gene: -
abundance: -
v_gene: TRBV6-5
CDR3aa: CASSPRMEGSGELFF
CDR3nt: TGTGCCAGCAGTCCCCGGATGGAAGGGTCCGGGGAGCTGTTTTTT

j_gene: TRBJ1-6
d_gene: -
abundance: -
v_gene: TRBV7-8
CDR3aa: CASSLVGQKGSYNSPLHF
CDR3nt: TGTGCCAGCAGCTTAGTTGGACAAAAGGGGTCCTATAATTCACCCCTCCACTTT

j_gene: TRBJ2-5
d_gene: -
abundance: -
v_gene: TRBV7-8
CDR3aa: CASSLGGRLWETQYF
CDR3nt: TGTGCCAGCAGCTTAGGAGGCAGGTTATGGGAGACCCAGTACTTC